The rows below give T cell receptor beta chains drawn from one sample of a study of T cell responses to AZD1222 COVID-19 vaccine. Repertoires were generated with immunoSEQ multiplex PCR, while TCRdb's copy carries only in-frame clones and drops some. The sample holds about 120,000 clones; roughly nine tenths are singletons and the top ten take 1.5% to 2%. The material sequenced was peripheral blood, taken 28 days after the second AZD1222 dose. These receptors were collected from an adult who received the AZD1222 COVID-19 vaccine. Each CDR3 is given with its conserved first and last residue. The order of the fields is V gene, J gene, CDR3 protein.

V: TRBV7-2; J: TRBJ2-3; CDR3: CASSLISADTQYF
V: TRBV7-9; J: TRBJ2-1; CDR3: CASSPSGNYNEQFF
V: TRBV4-2; J: TRBJ2-7; CDR3: CASSPPGQFYEQYF
V: TRBV27; J: TRBJ2-2; CDR3: CASSFSALGELFF
V: TRBV3-1/TRBV3-2; J: TRBJ2-3; CDR3: CASSPSTDTQYF
V: TRBV11-3; J: TRBJ2-1; CDR3: CASSRQGLDNEQFF
V: TRBV10-3; J: TRBJ2-5; CDR3: CATAPREIETQYF
V: TRBV5-1; J: TRBJ2-7; CDR3: CASSLGQGSYEQYF
V: TRBV6-4; J: TRBJ2-5; CDR3: CADPGFDSQETQYF
V: TRBV6-6; J: TRBJ1-1; CDR3: CASRPSWGTTGANTEAFF
V: TRBV7-9; J: TRBJ2-1; CDR3: CASRPPGLANEQFF
V: TRBV15; J: TRBJ2-7; CDR3: CATSSRLATYEQYF
V: TRBV29-1; J: TRBJ1-2; CDR3: CSVVASSYGYTF
V: TRBV18; J: TRBJ2-3; CDR3: CASSGDRTDTQYF
V: TRBV6-2/TRBV6-3; J: TRBJ2-7; CDR3: CASSYLWGLAGEHEQYF
V: TRBV2; J: TRBJ1-1; CDR3: CASSYTRTNTEAFF
V: TRBV2; J: TRBJ1-4; CDR3: CASSRLGSGEKLFF
V: TRBV2; J: TRBJ2-1; CDR3: CASKRESWNEQFF
V: TRBV27; J: TRBJ1-6; CDR3: CASSIWGTYNSPLHF
V: TRBV10-3; J: TRBJ1-2; CDR3: CAISPGGSDYGYTF
V: TRBV6-2/TRBV6-3; J: TRBJ1-2; CDR3: CASSYGQGAFYGYTF
V: TRBV6-1; J: TRBJ1-2; CDR3: CASSEGAGDYGYTF
V: TRBV15; J: TRBJ1-4; CDR3: CATSRDRGWDEKLFF
V: TRBV27; J: TRBJ1-1; CDR3: CASSFPPPGHFEAFF
V: TRBV29-1; J: TRBJ1-5; CDR3: CSVERGNQPQHF
V: TRBV6-5; J: TRBJ1-4; CDR3: CASSSPTATTNEKLFF
V: TRBV3-1/TRBV3-2; J: TRBJ2-5; CDR3: CASSQGAGSETQYF
V: TRBV11-3; J: TRBJ2-1; CDR3: CASSSPDGRSYNEQFF
V: TRBV28; J: TRBJ1-5; CDR3: CASSSGLRDSNQPQHF
V: TRBV5-6; J: TRBJ1-3; CDR3: CASSSAGSGNTIYF
V: TRBV28; J: TRBJ1-2; CDR3: CASSLRRTGVPPNYGYTF
V: TRBV28; J: TRBJ2-7; CDR3: CASSLSQGGDEQYF
V: TRBV15; J: TRBJ2-5; CDR3: CATSRDQGGAETQYF
V: TRBV29-1; J: TRBJ2-3; CDR3: CSLSRQDTQYF
V: TRBV5-1; J: TRBJ2-1; CDR3: CASSLASTRWSNEQFF
V: TRBV28; J: TRBJ2-3; CDR3: CASSFSGSSTQYF
V: TRBV4-2; J: TRBJ1-5; CDR3: CASSQDLGQRPQHF